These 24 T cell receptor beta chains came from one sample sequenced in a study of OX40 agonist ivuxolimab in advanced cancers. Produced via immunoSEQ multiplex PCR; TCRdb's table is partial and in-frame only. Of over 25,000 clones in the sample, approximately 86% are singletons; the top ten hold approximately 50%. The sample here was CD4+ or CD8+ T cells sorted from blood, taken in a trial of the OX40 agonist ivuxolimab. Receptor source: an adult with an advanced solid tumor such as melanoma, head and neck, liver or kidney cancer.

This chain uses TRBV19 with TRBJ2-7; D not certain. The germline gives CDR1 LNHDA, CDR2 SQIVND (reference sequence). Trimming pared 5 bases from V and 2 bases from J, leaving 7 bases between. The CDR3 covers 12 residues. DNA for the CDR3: TGTGCCAGTAGTGAAGGGACCTACGAGCAGTACTTC. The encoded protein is CASSEGTYEQYF.

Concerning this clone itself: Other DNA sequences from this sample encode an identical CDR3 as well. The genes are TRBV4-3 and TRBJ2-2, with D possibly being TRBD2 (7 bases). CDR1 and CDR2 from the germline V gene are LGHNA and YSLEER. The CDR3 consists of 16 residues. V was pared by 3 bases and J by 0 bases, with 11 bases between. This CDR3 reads CASSQEGGANTGELFF. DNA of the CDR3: TGCGCCAGCAGCCAGGAAGGGGGGGCGAACACCGGGGAGCTGTTTTTT.

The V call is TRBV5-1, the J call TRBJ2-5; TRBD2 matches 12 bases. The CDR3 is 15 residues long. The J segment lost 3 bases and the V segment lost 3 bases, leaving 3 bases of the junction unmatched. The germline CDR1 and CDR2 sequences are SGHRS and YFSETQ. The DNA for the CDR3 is TGCGCCAGCAGCTGGCTAGCGGGGGGGAAAGAGACCCAGTACTTC. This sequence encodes CASSWLAGGKETQYF.

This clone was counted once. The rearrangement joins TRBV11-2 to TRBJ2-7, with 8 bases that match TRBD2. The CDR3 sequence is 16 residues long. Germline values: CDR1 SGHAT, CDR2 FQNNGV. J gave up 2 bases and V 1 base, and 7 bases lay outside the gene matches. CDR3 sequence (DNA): TGTGCCAGCAGCTTAGTAACCAGCGGGGGTACCTACGAGCAGTACTTC. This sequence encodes CASSLVTSGGTYEQYF.

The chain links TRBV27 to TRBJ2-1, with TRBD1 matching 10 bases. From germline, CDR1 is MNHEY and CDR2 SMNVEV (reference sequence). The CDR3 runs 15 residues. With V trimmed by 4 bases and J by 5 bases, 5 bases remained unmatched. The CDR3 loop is CASSSWTGGNNEQFF. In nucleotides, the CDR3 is TGTGCCAGCAGTTCCTGGACAGGGGGGAACAATGAGCAGTTCTTC.

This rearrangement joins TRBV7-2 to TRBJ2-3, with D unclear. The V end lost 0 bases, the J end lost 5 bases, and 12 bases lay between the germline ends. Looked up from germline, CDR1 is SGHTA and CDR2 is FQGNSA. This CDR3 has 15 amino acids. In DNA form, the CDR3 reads TGTGCCAGCAGCTTAGCGCTTCTCCGTGTAGATACGCAGTATTTT. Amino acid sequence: CASSLALLRVDTQYF.

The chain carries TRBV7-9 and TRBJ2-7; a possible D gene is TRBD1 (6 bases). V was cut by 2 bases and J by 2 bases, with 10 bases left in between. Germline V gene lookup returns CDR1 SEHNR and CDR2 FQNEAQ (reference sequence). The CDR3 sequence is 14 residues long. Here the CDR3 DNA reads TGTGCCAGCAGCTTAAGTACAGGGACCTACGAGCAGTACTTC. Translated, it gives CASSLSTGTYEQYF.

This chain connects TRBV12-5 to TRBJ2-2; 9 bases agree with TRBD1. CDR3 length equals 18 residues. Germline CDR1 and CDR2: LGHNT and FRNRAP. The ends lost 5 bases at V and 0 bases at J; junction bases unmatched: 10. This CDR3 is CASGLGTGKTSNTGELFF. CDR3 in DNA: TGTGCTAGTGGTCTTGGGACAGGGAAGACCTCGAACACCGGGGAGCTGTTTTTT.

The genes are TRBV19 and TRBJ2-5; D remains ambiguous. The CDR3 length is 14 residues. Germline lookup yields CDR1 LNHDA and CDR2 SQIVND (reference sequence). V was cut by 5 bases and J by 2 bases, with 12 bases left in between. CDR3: CASSSPGRQETQYF. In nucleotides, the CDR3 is TGTGCCAGTAGTTCCCCCGGCAGGCAAGAGACCCAGTACTTC.

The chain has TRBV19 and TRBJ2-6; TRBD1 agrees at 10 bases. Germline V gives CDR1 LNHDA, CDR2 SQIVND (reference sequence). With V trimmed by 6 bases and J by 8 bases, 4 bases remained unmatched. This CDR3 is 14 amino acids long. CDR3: CASSPGQGTNVLTF. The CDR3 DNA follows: TGTGCCAGTAGCCCGGGACAGGGGACCAACGTCCTGACTTTC.

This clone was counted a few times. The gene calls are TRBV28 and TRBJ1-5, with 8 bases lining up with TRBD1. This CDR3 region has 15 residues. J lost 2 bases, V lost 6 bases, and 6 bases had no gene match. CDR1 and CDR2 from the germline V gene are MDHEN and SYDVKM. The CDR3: CASRPTGAGNQPQHF. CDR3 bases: TGTGCCAGCAGGCCGACAGGGGCAGGCAATCAGCCCCAGCATTTT. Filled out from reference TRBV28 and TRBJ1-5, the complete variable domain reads DVKVTQSSRYLVKRTGEKVFLECVQDMDHENMFWYRQDPGLGLRLIYFSYDVKMKEKGDIPEGYSVSREKKERFSLILESASTNQTSMYLCASRPTGAGNQPQHFGDGTRLSIL.

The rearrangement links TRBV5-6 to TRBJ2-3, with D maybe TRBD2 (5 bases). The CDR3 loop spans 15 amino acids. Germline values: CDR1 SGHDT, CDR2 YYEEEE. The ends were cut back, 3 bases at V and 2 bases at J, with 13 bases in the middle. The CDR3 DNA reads TGTGCCAGCAGCTCTGCCGGGATTCCCACAGATACGCAGTATTTT. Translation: CASSSAGIPTDTQYF.

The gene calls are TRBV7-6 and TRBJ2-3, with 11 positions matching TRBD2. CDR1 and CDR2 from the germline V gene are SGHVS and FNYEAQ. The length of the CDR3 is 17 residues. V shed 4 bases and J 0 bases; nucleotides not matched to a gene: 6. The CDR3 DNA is TGTGCCAGCAGCTCCGCCCCTAGCGGGGGGAGCACAGATACGCAGTATTTT. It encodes CASSSAPSGGSTDTQYF. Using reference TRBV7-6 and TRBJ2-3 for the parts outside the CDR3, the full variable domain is GAGVSQSPRYKVTKRGQDVALRCDPISGHVSLYWYRQALGQGPEFLTYFNYEAQQDKSGLPNDRFSAERPEGSISTLTIQRTEQRDSAMYRCASSSAPSGGSTDTQYFGPGTRLTVL.

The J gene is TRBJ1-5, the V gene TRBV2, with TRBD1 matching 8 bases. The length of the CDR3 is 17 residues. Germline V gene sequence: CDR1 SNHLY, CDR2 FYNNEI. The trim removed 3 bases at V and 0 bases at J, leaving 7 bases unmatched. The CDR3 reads CASSEMRTGNSNQPQHF. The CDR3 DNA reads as TGTGCCAGCAGTGAGATGAGGACAGGGAATAGCAATCAGCCCCAGCATTTT. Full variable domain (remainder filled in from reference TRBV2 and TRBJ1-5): EPEVTQTPSHQVTQMGQEVILRCVPISNHLYFYWYRQILGQKVEFLVSFYNNEISEKSEIFDDQFSVERPDGSNFTLKIRSTKLEDSAMYFCASSEMRTGNSNQPQHFGDGTRLSIL.

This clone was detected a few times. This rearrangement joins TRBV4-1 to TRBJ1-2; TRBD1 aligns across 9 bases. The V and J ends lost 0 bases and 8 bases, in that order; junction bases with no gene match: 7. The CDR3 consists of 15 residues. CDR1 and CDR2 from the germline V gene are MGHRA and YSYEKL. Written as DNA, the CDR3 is TGCGCCAGCAGCCAAGAGGGGGACAGGGCGGTCGGCTACACCTTC. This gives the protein CASSQEGDRAVGYTF.

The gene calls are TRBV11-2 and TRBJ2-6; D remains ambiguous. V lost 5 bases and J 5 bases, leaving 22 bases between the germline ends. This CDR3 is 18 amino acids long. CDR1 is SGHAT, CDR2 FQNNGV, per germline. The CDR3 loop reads CASSNKVKQQSRANVLTF. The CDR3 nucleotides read TGTGCCAGCAGCAATAAAGTCAAGCAACAAAGTCGGGCCAACGTCCTGACTTTC.

CDR3 sequence (DNA): TGCAGCGTTGGACTCCGGGACAGCGTCTACGAGCAGTACTTC. This codes for CSVGLRDSVYEQYF. The chain joins TRBV29-1 to TRBJ2-7; 7 bases match TRBD1. Germline assignment: CDR1 SQVTM and CDR2 ANQGSEA. CDR3 length equals 14 residues. V lost 4 bases to trimming and J lost 3 bases; unmatched junction nucleotides: 9.

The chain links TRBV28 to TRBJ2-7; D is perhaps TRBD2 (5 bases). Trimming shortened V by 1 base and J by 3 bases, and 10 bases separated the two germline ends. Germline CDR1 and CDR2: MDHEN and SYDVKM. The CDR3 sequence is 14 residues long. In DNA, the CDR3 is TGTGCCAGCAGTTTATATTCCCGGGACTACGAGCAGTACTTC. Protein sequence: CASSLYSRDYEQYF.

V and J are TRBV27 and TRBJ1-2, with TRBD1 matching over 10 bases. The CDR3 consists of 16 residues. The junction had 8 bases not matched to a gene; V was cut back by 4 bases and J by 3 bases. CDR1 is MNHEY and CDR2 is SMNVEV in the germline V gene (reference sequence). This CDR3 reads CASSYIGTGEHYGYTF. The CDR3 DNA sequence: TGTGCCAGCAGTTACATTGGGACAGGGGAACACTATGGCTACACCTTC.

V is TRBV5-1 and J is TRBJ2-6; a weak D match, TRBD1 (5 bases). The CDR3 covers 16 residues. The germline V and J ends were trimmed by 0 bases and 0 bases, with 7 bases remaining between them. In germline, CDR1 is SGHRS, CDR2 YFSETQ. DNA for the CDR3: TGCGCCAGCAGCTTGGTAGGGGACTCTGGGGCCAACGTCCTGACTTTC. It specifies CASSLVGDSGANVLTF.

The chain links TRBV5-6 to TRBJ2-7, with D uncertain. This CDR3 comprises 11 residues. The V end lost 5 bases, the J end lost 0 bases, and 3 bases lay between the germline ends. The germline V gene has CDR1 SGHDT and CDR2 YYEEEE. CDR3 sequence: CASSDSYEQYF. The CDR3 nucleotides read TGTGCCAGCAGTGACTCCTACGAGCAGTACTTC.

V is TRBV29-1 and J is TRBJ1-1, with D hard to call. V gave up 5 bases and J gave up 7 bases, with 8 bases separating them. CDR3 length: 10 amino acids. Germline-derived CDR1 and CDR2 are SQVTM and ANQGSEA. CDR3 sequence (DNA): TGCAGCGTTCGCCTGCTTGAAGCTTTCTTT. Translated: CSVRLLEAFF.

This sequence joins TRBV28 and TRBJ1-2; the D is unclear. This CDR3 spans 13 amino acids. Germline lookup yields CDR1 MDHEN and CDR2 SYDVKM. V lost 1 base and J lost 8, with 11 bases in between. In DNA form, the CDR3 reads TGTGCCAGCAGTTTATACCAAACTCCGGGCTACACCTTC. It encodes CASSLYQTPGYTF.

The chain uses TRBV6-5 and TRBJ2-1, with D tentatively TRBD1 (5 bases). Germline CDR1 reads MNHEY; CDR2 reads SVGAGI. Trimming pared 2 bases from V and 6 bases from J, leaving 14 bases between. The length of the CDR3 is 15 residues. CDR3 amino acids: CASSYGAGLINEQFF. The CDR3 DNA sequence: TGTGCCAGCAGTTACGGGGCAGGGTTGATCAATGAGCAGTTCTTC.